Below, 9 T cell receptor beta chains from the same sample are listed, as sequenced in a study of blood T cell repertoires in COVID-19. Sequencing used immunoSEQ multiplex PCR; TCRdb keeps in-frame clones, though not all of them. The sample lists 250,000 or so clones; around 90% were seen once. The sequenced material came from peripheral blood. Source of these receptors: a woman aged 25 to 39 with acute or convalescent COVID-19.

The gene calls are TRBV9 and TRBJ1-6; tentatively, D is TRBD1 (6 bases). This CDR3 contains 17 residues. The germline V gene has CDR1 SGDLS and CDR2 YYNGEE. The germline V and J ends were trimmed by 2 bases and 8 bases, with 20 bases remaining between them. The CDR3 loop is CASSVTYRVQVDSPLHF. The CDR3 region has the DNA TGTGCCAGCAGCGTCACTTACAGGGTTCAAGTCGATTCACCCCTCCACTTT.

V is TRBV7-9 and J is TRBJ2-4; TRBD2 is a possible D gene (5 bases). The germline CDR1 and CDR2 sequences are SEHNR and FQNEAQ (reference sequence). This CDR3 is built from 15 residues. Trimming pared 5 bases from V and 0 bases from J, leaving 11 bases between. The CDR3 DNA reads TGTGCCAGCAGCGTTAGCGAGCTAGCCAAAAACATTCAGTACTTC. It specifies CASSVSELAKNIQYF.

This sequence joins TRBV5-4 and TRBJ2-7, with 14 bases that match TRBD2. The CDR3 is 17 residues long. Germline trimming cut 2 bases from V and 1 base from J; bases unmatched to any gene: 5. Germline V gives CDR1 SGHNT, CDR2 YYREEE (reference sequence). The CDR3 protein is CASSLGTSGSWSYEQYF. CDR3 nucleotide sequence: TGTGCCAGCAGCTTAGGGACTAGCGGGAGTTGGTCCTACGAGCAGTACTTC.

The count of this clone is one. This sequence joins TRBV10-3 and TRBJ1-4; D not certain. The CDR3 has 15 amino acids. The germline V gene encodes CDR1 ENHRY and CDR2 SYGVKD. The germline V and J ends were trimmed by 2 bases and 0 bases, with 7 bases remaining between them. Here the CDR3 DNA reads TGTGCCATCAGTGAGACGGGAACAACTAATGAAAAACTGTTTTTT. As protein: CAISETGTTNEKLFF.

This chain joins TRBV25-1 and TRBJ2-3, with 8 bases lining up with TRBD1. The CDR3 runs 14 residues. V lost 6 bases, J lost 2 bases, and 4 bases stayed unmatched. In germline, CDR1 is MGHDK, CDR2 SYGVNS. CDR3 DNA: TGTGCCAGCAGCGGGACAGGCGCCACAGATACGCAGTATTTT. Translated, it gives CASSGTGATDTQYF.

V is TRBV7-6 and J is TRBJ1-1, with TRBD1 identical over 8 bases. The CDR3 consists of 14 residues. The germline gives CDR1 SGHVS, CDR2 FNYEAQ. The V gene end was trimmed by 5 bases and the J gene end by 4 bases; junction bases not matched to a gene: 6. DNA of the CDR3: TGTGCCAGCAGCACAGGGGGAGAGAGCACTGAAGCTTTCTTT. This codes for CASSTGGESTEAFF.

For the CDR3, the DNA is TGTGCCAGCAGTGATCGGGGCAGGGGGCTTGGCTATGGCTACACCTTC. Translating it yields CASSDRGRGLGYGYTF. The V call is TRBV6-1, the J call TRBJ1-2; TRBD1 matches at 8 bases. The CDR3 is 16 amino acids. The J segment lost 4 bases and the V segment lost 3 bases, leaving 10 bases of the junction unmatched. The germline V gene has CDR1 MNHNS and CDR2 SASEGT.

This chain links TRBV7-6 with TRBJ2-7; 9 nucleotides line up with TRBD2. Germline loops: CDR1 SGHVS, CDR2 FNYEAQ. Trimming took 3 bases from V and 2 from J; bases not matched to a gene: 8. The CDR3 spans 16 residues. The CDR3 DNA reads TGTGCCAGCAGCTTGGGTCCGCTAGCGGGACCCTACGAGCAGTACTTC. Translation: CASSLGPLAGPYEQYF.

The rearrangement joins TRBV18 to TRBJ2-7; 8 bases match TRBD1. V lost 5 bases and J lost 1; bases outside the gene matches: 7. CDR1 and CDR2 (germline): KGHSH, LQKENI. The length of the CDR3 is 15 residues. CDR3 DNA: TGTGCCAGCTCATCCCGACAGGGGATGTCCTACGAGCAGTACTTC. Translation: CASSSRQGMSYEQYF.